The entry that follows covers one T cell receptor (beta chain) sequence. Its recognized antigen is unknown. Per-base qualities were not stored, and no clone one base away is much larger. The CDR3 starts with the cysteine, ends with the phenylalanine, and has 11 residues. Here the CDR3 DNA is all that survives: 33 bases in frame from base 1. The germline ends are 13 bases apart after V is trimmed by 4 bases and J by 10 bases. CDR1 is given as SQVTM and CDR2 as ANQGSEA, both from the germline V gene. The data are from a study of Tregs in tolerant kidney transplant recipients (dated by TCRdb to the late 2010s). Turning to the overall study: The study applied TCRbeta sequencing to find donor-specific regulatory T cells before combined kidney and bone marrow transplantation and then followed those same cells after transplant. TCRbeta repertoire sequencing was used in 3 healthy controls to compare several methods for expanding Tregs specific for an allogeneic donor.

Thawed PBMCs were FACS-sorted into unstimulated Tregs (CD4+CD25+CD127-), CD4+ non-Tregs (CD4+CD25-), CD4 cells and CD8 cells. Blood from healthy controls was obtained either from healthy volunteers or as purchased buffy coats. Healthy control blood was processed to PBMCs by Ficoll density gradient and cryopreserved, and patient PBMCs were collected before and after transplant. For TCRbeta CDR3 sequencing, genomic DNA from the sorted cells was extracted using the QIAGEN DNeasy Blood and Tissue Kit. High-throughput TCRbeta CDR3 sequencing, which included PCR amplification with bias correction and internal controls, was done commercially through immunoSEQ. In the paper's pipeline: Unique productive TCRbeta sequences were defined by CDR3 nucleotide sequence where primers matched, otherwise by CDR3 amino acid sequence with Vbeta and Jbeta genes. Sorting error was corrected by removing sequences shared between sorted populations at a frequency ratio of 2:1 or less, and the remaining shared sequences were assigned to the higher population. Donor-reactive sequences were defined as at least 5-fold expanded in CFSE-low cells versus unstimulated cells, with frequency of at least 0.01% in CFSE-low cells. Jensen-Shannon divergence, calculated on the top 100 TCRbeta sequences ranked by frequency, was used to quantify repertoire divergence. For samples with multiple sequencing runs, sorting error was corrected separately for each run before the runs were pooled. The clones in this table, taken by TCRdb from immuneACCESS, are in-frame only. Not every clone is retained; where verified, under half of the shortfall comes from an unresolved V gene, and the cause of the rest is unknown. V and J calls and clone size are copied from that table; D and trimming were computed from the DNA. The sample profile shows about 240,000 clones; about 86% of them were found once. The ten largest account for around 0.68% of the sample.

Overall results and qualifications from the work: The study was limited by small patient numbers, and the findings need validation in larger populations and under other immunosuppression protocols. The most biologically relevant and donor-specific TCRbeta repertoire appeared to be identified by expanding Tregs with activated donor B cells. Biological reproducibility was not directly addressed, though technical replication error appeared minimal.

This sequence was found in a human donor in good health. This chain joins TRBV29-1 to TRBJ1-1; no D gene can be assigned with confidence. The sequencing input was CD4+ T cells from blood. For the CDR3, the sequence is CSVVTRAGAFF. The DNA sequence reads TGCAGCGTTGTGACTCGTGCAGGAGCTTTCTTT.